The 21 T cell receptor beta chains in this list originate from one sample, sequenced in a study of early T cells in non-severe SARS-CoV-2 infection. In TCRdb, the 5' RACE reads were re-called with MiXCR into one record per CDR3 protein. The sample has 20,000 to 25,000 distinct CDR3 sequences, roughly 4.4% seen once. The sequenced sample was whole blood. These receptors were taken from an adult who was a healthcare worker with PCR-confirmed SARS-CoV-2 infection or an uninfected control (not recorded which).

Written as DNA, the CDR3 is TGCGCCAGCAGCTTGGCAGGGACAGGGGGCGCAGGGGCTGAAGCTTTCTTT. This sequence encodes CASSLAGTGGAGAEAFF. The chain carries TRBV5-1 and TRBJ1-1; 12 bases are a match to TRBD1. Germline CDR1 and CDR2: SGHRS and YFSETQ. This CDR3 spans 17 amino acids. J lost 6 bases, V lost 0 bases, and 9 bases had no gene match.

The table lists this clonotype with many counts. The chain uses TRBV28 and TRBJ1-4; unclear D gene. The germline gives CDR1 MDHEN, CDR2 SYDVKM. Trimming pared 6 bases from V and 8 bases from J, leaving 7 bases between. The CDR3 extends over 11 amino acids. The CDR3, as DNA: TGTGCCAGCAGGCAGGCGGAAAAACTGTTTTTT. Protein product: CASRQAEKLFF.

This clonotype was observed at least ten times. The chain's CDR3 is CAWSPWVAGEGNEQFF. The CDR3 nucleotides read TGTGCCTGGAGTCCGTGGGTGGCGGGAGAAGGCAATGAGCAGTTCTTC. The V call is TRBV30, the J call TRBJ2-1; TRBD2 aligns across 7 bases. Germline V gene sequence: CDR1 GTSNPN, CDR2 SVGIG (reference sequence). Trimming removed 2 bases from V and 6 bases from J; junction bases left unmatched: 13. The CDR3 contains 16 residues.

The genes are TRBV5-4 and TRBJ2-1; no definite D call. The germline V gene has CDR1 SGHNT and CDR2 YYREEE (reference sequence). Trimming left V 3 bases short and J 0 bases short, with 10 bases between. The CDR3 runs to 15 residues. The CDR3: CASSSASSSYNEQFF. CDR3 bases: TGTGCCAGCAGCTCAGCCTCGAGCTCCTACAATGAGCAGTTCTTC.

This clonotype has ten or more counts. The genes are TRBV7-2 and TRBJ2-1, with 14 bases fitting TRBD2. The V gene end was trimmed by 2 bases and the J gene end by 6 bases; junction bases not matched to a gene: 3. The CDR3 runs 16 residues. Germline V gene sequence: CDR1 SGHTA, CDR2 FQGNSA. CDR3 sequence: CASSLLGLAGGNEQFF. The CDR3 bases are TGTGCCAGCAGCTTATTAGGACTAGCGGGAGGCAATGAGCAGTTCTTC.

This clonotype appeared a few times. The chain couples TRBV28 to TRBJ2-1; D remains ambiguous. The CDR3 runs 13 residues. The V and J ends lost 8 bases and 9 bases respectively, with 17 bases between them. The germline CDR1 and CDR2 sequences are MDHEN and SYDVKM. CDR3 sequence: CASLGLLHGEQFF. The CDR3 coding sequence is TGTGCCAGCCTAGGGCTCTTGCACGGTGAGCAGTTCTTC.

In its sample, this clonotype was seen many times. CDR3 protein: CASTLAGIDEQFF. CDR3 nucleotides: TGTGCCAGCACACTAGCTGGTATCGATGAGCAGTTCTTC. The rearrangement joins TRBV7-9 to TRBJ2-1; D perhaps matches TRBD2 (6 bases). The germline V and J ends were trimmed by 7 bases and 8 bases, with 15 bases remaining between them. This CDR3 is built from 13 residues. Germline values: CDR1 SEHNR, CDR2 FQNEAQ (reference sequence).

This clonotype has a handful of counts. The chain couples TRBV9 to TRBJ2-5; no clear D gene. From germline, CDR1 is SGDLS and CDR2 YYNGEE. Trimming left V 0 bases short and J 13 bases short, with 13 bases between. The CDR3 has 12 residues. In DNA form, the CDR3 reads TGTGCCAGCAGCGTAGTGGACGGGTCGCTGTACTTC. It specifies CASSVVDGSLYF.

This clonotype has a count of ten or more. The V gene is TRBV7-2, the J gene TRBJ2-7, with a possible D match to TRBD1 (6 bases). This CDR3 comprises 15 residues. V gave up 3 bases and J gave up 4 bases, with 16 bases separating them. From germline, CDR1 is SGHTA and CDR2 FQGNSA. The CDR3 sequence: CASSFDPGQSYEQYF. The CDR3 region has the DNA TGTGCCAGCAGCTTCGACCCGGGACAAAGTTACGAGCAGTACTTC.

This clonotype occurred many times. The chain has TRBV5-1 and TRBJ2-7, with D tentatively TRBD1 (5 bases). The CDR3 is made up of 13 amino acids. Looked up from germline, CDR1 is SGHRS and CDR2 is YFSETQ. Trimming cost V 2 bases and J 4 bases, with 10 bases left between them. The CDR3 loop is CASSLQTEYEQYF. As DNA, the CDR3 is TGCGCCAGCAGCTTACAGACAGAATACGAGCAGTACTTC.

The chain couples TRBV6-2 or TRBV6-3 to TRBJ2-7, with 7 bases that match TRBD2. The CDR3 length is 12 residues. The V and J ends lost 1 base and 6 bases, in that order; junction bases with no gene match: 0. Per the germline V gene, CDR1 is MNHEY and CDR2 is SVGEGT. CDR3 sequence (DNA): TGTGCCAGCAGTTACTGGGGGGGCGAGCAGTACTTC. This codes for CASSYWGGEQYF.

This clonotype has a count of ten or more. The gene calls are TRBV29-1 and TRBJ2-4, with 15 bases matching TRBD2. Germline V gene sequence: CDR1 SQVTM, CDR2 ANQGSEA. CDR3 length equals 15 residues. V gave up 4 bases and J gave up 6 bases; unmatched junction bases: 4. The CDR3, as DNA: TGCAGCGTTGGGCCGGGACTAGCGGGAGGAAACATTCAGTACTTC. Translating it yields CSVGPGLAGGNIQYF. Drawing the rest from reference TRBV29-1 and TRBJ2-4, the complete variable domain is SAVISQKPSRDICQRGTSLTIQCQVDSQVTMMFWYRQQPGQSLTLIATANQGSEATYESGFVIDKFPISRPNLTFSTLTVSNMSPEDSSIYLCSVGPGLAGGNIQYFGAGTRLSVL.

At least ten counts were recorded for this clonotype. The chain combines TRBV3-1 with TRBJ2-2; D might be TRBD2 (6 bases). Germline assignment: CDR1 LGHDT and CDR2 YNNKEL (reference sequence). This CDR3 has 15 amino acids. Deletions cut 5 bases from V and 0 bases from J, with 10 bases between. The CDR3 protein is CASSTGSSNTGELFF. Written as DNA, the CDR3 is TGTGCCAGCAGCACCGGGAGCTCGAACACCGGGGAGCTGTTTTTT. Based on the CDR3 plus reference TRBV3-1 and TRBJ2-2, the full variable domain is DTAVSQTPKYLVTQMGNDKSIKCEQNLGHDTMYWYKQDSKKFLKIMFSYNNKELIINETVPNRFSPKSPDKAHLNLHINSLELGDSAVYFCASSTGSSNTGELFFGEGSRLTVL.

In DNA, the CDR3 is TGCAGCGTTTCGGATTCGTGGGGAAACACCATATATTTT. It translates to CSVSDSWGNTIYF. The rearrangement uses TRBV29-1 and TRBJ1-3, with no clear D. Between the trimmed V and J ends, which lost 5 bases and 4 bases, there was a span of 12 bases. This CDR3 comprises 13 residues. CDR1 is SQVTM and CDR2 is ANQGSEA in the germline V gene. Full variable domain (outside the CDR3, taken from reference TRBV29-1 and TRBJ1-3): SAVISQKPSRDICQRGTSLTIQCQVDSQVTMMFWYRQQPGQSLTLIATANQGSEATYESGFVIDKFPISRPNLTFSTLTVSNMSPEDSSIYLCSVSDSWGNTIYFGEGSWLTVV.

This clonotype was counted ten times or more. The CDR3 DNA is TGTGCCAGCAGTTCTAGCGGGACAGGGGGCAACCGGGATACGCAGTATTTT. Translating it yields CASSSSGTGGNRDTQYF. This chain links TRBV12-3 or TRBV12-4 with TRBJ2-3; 12 bases match TRBD1. J lost 6 bases, V lost 4 bases, and 11 bases had no gene match. CDR3 length: 17 residues.

Many counts were recorded for this clonotype. This chain joins TRBV3-1 and TRBJ2-6; possible D gene TRBD1, 5 bases. V dropped 4 bases and J dropped 0 bases, with 16 bases sitting between them. CDR1 and CDR2 from the germline V gene are LGHDT and YNNKEL (reference sequence). The CDR3 runs 18 residues. The CDR3 region is CASSPGSRDGSGANVLTF. The CDR3 nucleotides are TGTGCCAGCAGCCCAGGTTCCAGGGATGGCTCTGGGGCCAACGTCCTGACTTTC.

The chain is built from TRBV7-2 and TRBJ2-1; 8 bases are shared with TRBD2. The CDR3 runs to 15 residues. The germline CDR1 and CDR2 sequences are SGHTA and FQGNSA. V shed 1 base, J shed 9 bases, and the junction held 8 bases outside the gene matches. The CDR3 reads CASSLDSGIEVEQFF. The DNA for the CDR3 is TGTGCCAGCAGCTTAGATAGCGGGATTGAGGTTGAGCAGTTCTTC.

This clonotype was detected ten times or more. This rearrangement joins TRBV7-9 to TRBJ2-1; 7 bases are shared with TRBD2. V gave up 1 base and J gave up 5 bases; unmatched junction bases: 8. Germline V CDR1 and CDR2: SEHNR, FQNEAQ (reference sequence). The CDR3 is 16 residues long. CDR3 sequence: CASSLGGRKSHNEQFF. CDR3 DNA: TGTGCCAGCAGCTTAGGCGGGAGAAAGTCCCACAATGAGCAGTTCTTC. The complete variable domain, with remaining parts taken from reference TRBV7-9 and TRBJ2-1, reads DTGVSQNPRHKITKRGQNVTFRCDPISEHNRLYWYRQTLGQGPEFLTYFQNEAQLEKSRLLSDRFSAERPKGSFSTLEIQRTEQGDSAMYLCASSLGGRKSHNEQFFGPGTRLTVL.

This clonotype was counted ten times or more. The V gene is TRBV5-4, the J gene TRBJ2-5; D gene uncertain. The CDR3 runs to 14 residues. V lost 4 bases to trimming and J lost 3 bases, with 13 bases between them. CDR1 SGHNT and CDR2 YYREEE come from the germline V gene (reference sequence). The CDR3 region is CASSTRRSEETQYF. The CDR3 DNA is TGTGCCAGCAGCACCCGCCGTTCCGAAGAGACCCAGTACTTC.

The chain has TRBV20-1 and TRBJ1-1, with a weak D call TRBD1 (5 bases). Trimming pared 3 bases from V and 1 base from J, leaving 12 bases between. CDR3 size: 14 residues. Per the germline V gene, CDR1 is DFQATT and CDR2 is SNEGSKA (reference sequence). The CDR3 is CSASLNRRNTEAFF. The CDR3 DNA sequence: TGCAGTGCTAGCTTAAACAGGAGGAACACTGAAGCTTTCTTT.

This clonotype was picked up a small number of times. The chain couples TRBV24-1 to TRBJ2-1; D not certain. With 5 bases removed from V and 4 bases from J, the gap between germline ends came to 11 bases. The CDR3 length is 14 residues. Looked up from germline, CDR1 is KGHDR and CDR2 is SFDVKD. The CDR3 is CATSGNGRYNEQFF. DNA of the CDR3: TGTGCCACCAGTGGTAACGGCAGATACAATGAGCAGTTCTTC.